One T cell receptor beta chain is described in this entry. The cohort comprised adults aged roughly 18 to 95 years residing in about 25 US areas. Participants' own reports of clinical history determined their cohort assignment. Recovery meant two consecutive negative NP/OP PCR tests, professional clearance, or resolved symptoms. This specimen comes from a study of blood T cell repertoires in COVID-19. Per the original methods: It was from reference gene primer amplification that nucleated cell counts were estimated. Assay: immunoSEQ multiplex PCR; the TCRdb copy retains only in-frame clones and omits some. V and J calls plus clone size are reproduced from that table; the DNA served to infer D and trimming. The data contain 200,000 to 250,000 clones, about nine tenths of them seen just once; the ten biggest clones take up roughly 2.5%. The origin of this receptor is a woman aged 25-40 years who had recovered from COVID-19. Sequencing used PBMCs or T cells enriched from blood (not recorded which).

CDR3 amino acids: CASSLVGGARYEQYF. The CDR3 bases are TGTGCCAGCAGCTTGGTAGGGGGCGCCCGGTACGAGCAGTACTTC. This chain connects TRBV5-4 to TRBJ2-7; 7 bases line up with TRBD1. Germline V CDR1 and CDR2: SGHNT, YYREEE (reference sequence). V lost 0 bases and J lost 4; bases outside the gene matches: 7. The CDR3 consists of 15 residues.